This is a list of T cell receptor beta chains from one sample in a study of blood T cell repertoires in COVID-19. The data were produced by immunoSEQ multiplex PCR, yet TCRdb's version contains in-frame clones alone and is incomplete. Of approximately 350,000 clones detected, 75% to 90% appear once; the ten largest clones hold nearly 6.5%. The sequencing input was peripheral blood. These receptors all come from a woman aged 50 to 65 with COVID-19, enrolled during active disease. Both conserved end residues are part of each CDR3. The D gene is left open where the match is weak. Some rows mark clone size as missing; the rest say once, few, many or name a class of expanded clone.

d_gene: TRBD2; v_gene: TRBV11-2; abundance: few; len: 17; j_gene: TRBJ2-1; CDR3nt: TGTGCCAGCAGCACGACCGTCTTAGCGGGAGGTAGTAATGAGCAGTTCTTC; CDR3aa: CASSTTVLAGGSNEQFF
d_gene: .; v_gene: TRBV11-1; abundance: .; len: 13; j_gene: TRBJ2-3; CDR3nt: TGTGCCAGCAGCATCATTAGGGGGGATACGCAGTATTTT; CDR3aa: CASSIIRGDTQYF
d_gene: TRBD2; v_gene: TRBV7-8; abundance: .; len: 15; j_gene: TRBJ2-7; CDR3nt: TGTGCCAGCAGCTTGGCCGGGACTAGCAGACTTGAGCAGTACTTC; CDR3aa: CASSLAGTSRLEQYF
d_gene: TRBD1; v_gene: TRBV7-9; abundance: .; len: 15; j_gene: TRBJ1-1; CDR3nt: TGTGCCAGCAGCCCGCGGGCCACAGGGGGCACTGAAGCTTTCTTT; CDR3aa: CASSPRATGGTEAFF
d_gene: .; v_gene: TRBV11-2; abundance: .; len: 15; j_gene: TRBJ1-1; CDR3nt: TGTGCCAGCAGCTTAGGAAACGGGATGAACACTGAAGCTTTCTTT; CDR3aa: CASSLGNGMNTEAFF
d_gene: .; v_gene: TRBV19; abundance: .; len: 14; j_gene: TRBJ1-5; CDR3nt: TGTGCCACGGGGGGACACTTAAACAATCAGCCCCAGCATTTT; CDR3aa: CATGGHLNNQPQHF
d_gene: .; v_gene: TRBV11-3; abundance: .; len: 13; j_gene: TRBJ2-5; CDR3nt: TGTGCCAGCCGCCGGGGGAACCAAGAGACCCAGTACTTC; CDR3aa: CASRRGNQETQYF
d_gene: TRBD2; v_gene: TRBV27; abundance: few; len: 15; j_gene: TRBJ2-7; CDR3nt: TGTGCCAGCAGTTTAGTTGGACTAGTTTCCTACGAGCAGTACTTC; CDR3aa: CASSLVGLVSYEQYF
d_gene: TRBD1; v_gene: TRBV6-5; abundance: .; len: 13; j_gene: TRBJ1-3; CDR3nt: TGTGCCAGCAGTTTGGACAGGGGGTACACCATATATTTT; CDR3aa: CASSLDRGYTIYF
d_gene: .; v_gene: TRBV6-2/TRBV6-3; abundance: .; len: 15; j_gene: TRBJ2-1; CDR3nt: TGTGCCAGCAGCGACGGGAGAAGCTCCTACAATGAGCAGTTCTTC; CDR3aa: CASSDGRSSYNEQFF
d_gene: TRBD1; v_gene: TRBV19; abundance: .; len: 19; j_gene: TRBJ1-3; CDR3nt: TGTGCCAGTAGCCCATTCCGGGACAGTATCACCCGCTCTGGAAACACCATATATTTT; CDR3aa: CASSPFRDSITRSGNTIYF
d_gene: TRBD2; v_gene: TRBV6-2/TRBV6-3; abundance: .; len: 17; j_gene: TRBJ2-7; CDR3nt: TGTGCCAGCAGTAGGACTAGCGGGAGGGCCGGGGCCTACGAGCAGTACTTC; CDR3aa: CASSRTSGRAGAYEQYF
d_gene: TRBD2; v_gene: TRBV5-1; abundance: .; len: 16; j_gene: TRBJ2-2; CDR3nt: TGCGCCAGCAGCTTTCTAGCGGGAGGCGGTACCGGGGAGCTGTTTTTT; CDR3aa: CASSFLAGGGTGELFF
d_gene: .; v_gene: TRBV6-5; abundance: .; len: 15; j_gene: TRBJ2-5; CDR3nt: TGTGCCAGCAGACGGCGACCAACTATCCAAGAGACCCAGTACTTC; CDR3aa: CASRRRPTIQETQYF
d_gene: TRBD1; v_gene: TRBV29-1; abundance: .; len: 11; j_gene: TRBJ1-2; CDR3nt: TGCAGCGTGACAGGGCCCTATGGCTACACCTTC; CDR3aa: CSVTGPYGYTF
d_gene: .; v_gene: TRBV29-1; abundance: .; len: 15; j_gene: TRBJ2-3; CDR3nt: TGCAGCGTTGCGGGTGGCGTTGGATACACAGATACGCAGTATTTT; CDR3aa: CSVAGGVGYTDTQYF
d_gene: .; v_gene: TRBV6-5; abundance: .; len: 13; j_gene: TRBJ1-6; CDR3nt: TGTGCCAGCAGGCGGGCCAGTAATTCACCCCTCCACTTT; CDR3aa: CASRRASNSPLHF
d_gene: .; v_gene: TRBV6-6; abundance: .; len: 12; j_gene: TRBJ1-1; CDR3nt: TGTGCCAGCAGTTACGAGACAGACGAAGCTTTCTTT; CDR3aa: CASSYETDEAFF
d_gene: TRBD1; v_gene: TRBV28; abundance: .; len: 16; j_gene: TRBJ2-2; CDR3nt: TGTGCCAGCAGCCAAGGGACAGGGGATGTCACCGGGGAGCTGTTTTTT; CDR3aa: CASSQGTGDVTGELFF
d_gene: .; v_gene: TRBV5-1; abundance: few; len: 16; j_gene: TRBJ1-1; CDR3nt: TGCGCCAGCAGCTTGGGGGAGGCGTTTGTGGACACTGAAGCTTTCTTT; CDR3aa: CASSLGEAFVDTEAFF
d_gene: .; v_gene: TRBV7-2; abundance: .; len: 13; j_gene: TRBJ1-5; CDR3nt: TGTGCCAGCAGCGCGCGAAGGGGTCAGCCCCAGCATTTT; CDR3aa: CASSARRGQPQHF
d_gene: .; v_gene: TRBV19; abundance: .; len: 14; j_gene: TRBJ1-1; CDR3nt: TGTGCCAGTAGTATTTATGGCAGAAACACAGAAGCTTTCTTT; CDR3aa: CASSIYGRNTEAFF
d_gene: .; v_gene: TRBV7-2; abundance: .; len: 14; j_gene: TRBJ2-2; CDR3nt: TGTGCCAGCAGCTTAGACGGGAACACCGGGGAGCTGTTTTTT; CDR3aa: CASSLDGNTGELFF
d_gene: TRBD1; v_gene: TRBV27; abundance: .; len: 17; j_gene: TRBJ1-6; CDR3nt: TGTGCCAGCAGTTTGGAACCCCAGGGGGGCAGGAATTCACCCCTCCACTTT; CDR3aa: CASSLEPQGGRNSPLHF
d_gene: .; v_gene: TRBV12-3/TRBV12-4; abundance: .; len: 11; j_gene: TRBJ2-4; CDR3nt: TGTGCCAGCAGTGAGAAAAACATTCAGTACTTC; CDR3aa: CASSEKNIQYF
d_gene: TRBD1; v_gene: TRBV6-1; abundance: .; len: 18; j_gene: TRBJ2-1; CDR3nt: TGTGCCAGCAGTGAAGCGTGGTGGGACAGGGGCCCCTACAATGAGCAGTTCTTC; CDR3aa: CASSEAWWDRGPYNEQFF
d_gene: .; v_gene: TRBV7-3; abundance: .; len: 16; j_gene: TRBJ2-2; CDR3nt: TGTGCCAGCAGCCAAGGGTGGACTGCGAACACCGGGGAGCTGTTTTTT; CDR3aa: CASSQGWTANTGELFF
d_gene: TRBD1; v_gene: TRBV30; abundance: .; len: 16; j_gene: TRBJ2-2; CDR3nt: TGTGCCTGGAGTGTTACCCTTCCGGGACAGGGGGGGGAGCTGTTTTTT; CDR3aa: CAWSVTLPGQGGELFF
d_gene: TRBD1; v_gene: TRBV2; abundance: .; len: 13; j_gene: TRBJ2-3; CDR3nt: TGTGCCAGCCCTGACAGGGCCGCAGATACGCAGTATTTT; CDR3aa: CASPDRAADTQYF
d_gene: .; v_gene: TRBV2; abundance: .; len: 15; j_gene: TRBJ2-5; CDR3nt: TGTGCCAGCAGTGAAGAAAAGCTCCCGGGAGAGACCCAGTACTTC; CDR3aa: CASSEEKLPGETQYF
d_gene: TRBD2; v_gene: TRBV20-1; abundance: .; len: 15; j_gene: TRBJ2-7; CDR3nt: TGCAGTGCTAGTTTCGGGACTAGAAAAACCTACGAGCAGTACTTC; CDR3aa: CSASFGTRKTYEQYF
d_gene: TRBD1; v_gene: TRBV2; abundance: .; len: 18; j_gene: TRBJ1-2; CDR3nt: TGTGCCAGCAGTTCCCTTTTAAAGCAGGGGGGACCTCGATATGGCTACACCTTC; CDR3aa: CASSSLLKQGGPRYGYTF
d_gene: .; v_gene: TRBV2; abundance: .; len: 14; j_gene: TRBJ1-1; CDR3nt: TGTGCCAGCATTCTTACGGGGGTACGTTCTGAAGCTTTCTTT; CDR3aa: CASILTGVRSEAFF
d_gene: TRBD1; v_gene: TRBV19; abundance: once; len: 13; j_gene: TRBJ1-4; CDR3nt: TGTGCCAGTAGTCCCCAGACAGGGAAGAAACTGTTTTTT; CDR3aa: CASSPQTGKKLFF
d_gene: TRBD2; v_gene: TRBV19; abundance: .; len: 13; j_gene: TRBJ2-5; CDR3nt: TGTGCCAGTAGTGGGGGGGATAGGGAGACCCAGTACTTC; CDR3aa: CASSGGDRETQYF
d_gene: TRBD1; v_gene: TRBV7-9; abundance: .; len: 16; j_gene: TRBJ1-2; CDR3nt: TGTGCCAGCAGCTTAGCGGGACAGAAACGAGGCTATGGCTACACCTTC; CDR3aa: CASSLAGQKRGYGYTF
d_gene: TRBD2; v_gene: TRBV15; abundance: once; len: 19; j_gene: TRBJ2-3; CDR3nt: TGTGCCACCAGCAGAGGAATAGCGGGAGAAATGAGCAGGGGGGATACGCAGTATTTT; CDR3aa: CATSRGIAGEMSRGDTQYF
d_gene: .; v_gene: TRBV11-2; abundance: .; len: 11; j_gene: TRBJ2-7; CDR3nt: TGTGCCAGCAGCTCCGGGAGAGGGGGGGGCTTC; CDR3aa: CASSSGRGGGF
d_gene: .; v_gene: TRBV29-1; abundance: .; len: 14; j_gene: TRBJ2-2; CDR3nt: TGCAGCGCAAAGGGACTGGCGAACACCGGGGAGCTGTTTTTT; CDR3aa: CSAKGLANTGELFF
d_gene: TRBD1; v_gene: TRBV19; abundance: once; len: 16; j_gene: TRBJ2-5; CDR3nt: TGTGCCAGTAGTATAGCCGGCGGGACAGGGGGCAAGACCCAGTACTTC; CDR3aa: CASSIAGGTGGKTQYF
d_gene: .; v_gene: TRBV12-3/TRBV12-4; abundance: .; len: 13; j_gene: TRBJ1-2; CDR3nt: TGTGCCAGCAGTTTAGGGACAAACTATGGCTACACCTTC; CDR3aa: CASSLGTNYGYTF
d_gene: .; v_gene: TRBV15; abundance: .; len: 16; j_gene: TRBJ2-2; CDR3nt: TGTGCCACCAGCAGAGTAGCGGTAGCGAACACCGGGGAGCTGTTTTTT; CDR3aa: CATSRVAVANTGELFF
d_gene: .; v_gene: TRBV12-3/TRBV12-4; abundance: .; len: 11; j_gene: TRBJ1-1; CDR3nt: TGTGCCAGCAGTTTAGTCAGTGAAGCTTTCTTT; CDR3aa: CASSLVSEAFF
d_gene: .; v_gene: TRBV19; abundance: .; len: 15; j_gene: TRBJ2-7; CDR3nt: TGTGCCAGTAGCCGCCATAGCGGTAGCTCCTACGAGCAGTACTTC; CDR3aa: CASSRHSGSSYEQYF
d_gene: .; v_gene: TRBV18; abundance: .; len: 13; j_gene: TRBJ1-2; CDR3nt: TGTGCCAGCTCACCATCGCAGAACTATGGCTACACCTTC; CDR3aa: CASSPSQNYGYTF
d_gene: .; v_gene: TRBV18; abundance: .; len: 14; j_gene: TRBJ1-6; CDR3nt: TGTGCCAGCTCACCGGGAGGGAAGGGGCCACCCCTCCACTTT; CDR3aa: CASSPGGKGPPLHF
d_gene: TRBD2; v_gene: TRBV19; abundance: .; len: 14; j_gene: TRBJ2-5; CDR3nt: TGTGCCAGTCAGCCGGGAGGCTCACAAGAGACCCAGTACTTC; CDR3aa: CASQPGGSQETQYF
d_gene: .; v_gene: TRBV5-6; abundance: .; len: 14; j_gene: TRBJ1-2; CDR3nt: TGTGCCAGCAGCTTCGTCAGGGCCAACTATGGCTACACCTTC; CDR3aa: CASSFVRANYGYTF